The present entry profiles one TCR beta chain with its context. Treatment of the sample: preoperative locoregional IRX-2 cytokine immunotherapy. This phase Ib study tested locoregional IRX-2 cytokine immunotherapy given before surgery. Only in-frame clones appear in the TCRdb table, and some are missing; sequencing was by immunoSEQ multiplex PCR. The sample holds a few thousand clones; approximately 84% are singletons and the top ten take around 5.8%. This CDR3 contains 13 residues. The germline V gene has CDR1 SGHDN and CDR2 FVKESK. With 4 bases clipped from V and 5 bases from J, the junction kept 4 bases outside the gene matches. The record originates from a study of preoperative IRX-2 immunotherapy in early breast cancer.

Sequenced here: tumor tissue, sampled before IRX-2 immunotherapy. This chain links TRBV14 with TRBJ1-2, with 7 positions matching TRBD1. This TCR derives from a human donor with breast cancer. The CDR3 nucleotides are TGTGCCAGCAGCCTCGACAGGGATTATGGCTACACCTTC. Amino acid sequence: CASSLDRDYGYTF.